The 13 T cell receptor beta chains below come from one sample, sequenced in a study of immune heterogeneity within non-small cell lung tumors (dated by TCRdb to the late 2010s). TCRdb shows the sequencer as HiSeq X Ten. The TCR beta CDR3 region was amplified with a multiplex PCR system, in which a first round of 10 to 11 cycles was run using 32 V-gene forward and 13 J-gene reverse primers. TCRdb reprocessed the public reads (quality trimming at Q25 with fastp, clone calling with MiXCR) and kept in-frame beta chains. Rows are combined by CDR3 protein, so each entry shows the most common genes and DNA. The sample data list tens of thousands of distinct CDR3 sequences, and around 30% of these were observed just once. 4% of the sample rests with the top ten. Genomic DNA was extracted from bulk tumor tissue and used as the TCR template, and approximately 620 ng gDNA was amplified per sample. During surgery, several biopsies were collected from each primary tumor and placed as far from one another as possible within the tumor mass. The study cohort was described as untreated and was composed of newly diagnosed NSCLC cases undergoing curative surgery.

The specimen sequenced was lung tumor tissue. These receptors originate from a man aged 35 to 55 with non-small cell lung cancer.

This sequence joins TRBV5-1 and TRBJ2-6, with 7 bases that match TRBD1. The germline V gene has CDR1 SGHRS and CDR2 YFSETQ. CDR3 length: 16 amino acids. V shed 4 bases and J 2 bases; nucleotides not matched to a gene: 6. CDR3 in DNA: TGCGCCAGCAGCATCCGACAGGGAGCTGGGGCCAACGTCCTGACTTTC. Translation: CASSIRQGAGANVLTF.

This clonotype came up many times. The V call is TRBV7-9, the J call TRBJ2-3, with unresolved D. The CDR3 has 16 amino acids. Germline loops: CDR1 SEHNR, CDR2 FQNEAQ (reference sequence). Deletions cut 1 base from V and 0 bases from J, with 11 bases between. The CDR3: CASSLDVGSSTDTQYF. Here the CDR3 DNA reads TGTGCCAGCAGCTTAGATGTAGGCTCTAGCACAGATACGCAGTATTTT.

In regard to this clonotype: It may be a read error: a sequence one base away is much more abundant. The chain combines TRBV6-5 with TRBJ1-1, with 9 positions matching TRBD1. This CDR3 spans 18 amino acids. Germline values: CDR1 MNHEY, CDR2 SVGAGI. The DNA for the CDR3 is TGTGCCAGCAGTTACTCCCCGCACAGGGGGCGTGGAGACACTGAAGCTTTATTT. Its translation is CASSYSPHRGRGDTEALF.

This clonotype was counted a single time. A much larger clone differs by one base, so this may be a read error. The V gene is TRBV6-9, the J gene TRBJ1-5; TRBD1 might be the D (5 bases). CDR1 and CDR2 from the germline V gene are MNHGY and SVAAGI. The CDR3 consists of 13 residues. The V and J ends lost 3 bases and 8 bases respectively, with 11 bases between them. The CDR3 region has the DNA TGTGCCAGCAGTTACGACAGCTATAAGCCCCAGCATTTT. Translating gives CASSYDSYKPQHF.

This chain connects TRBV6-2 or TRBV6-3 to TRBJ2-4; TRBD2 agrees at 10 bases. V was clipped by 5 bases and J by 4 bases; unmatched bases: 5. Germline CDR1 MNHEY, CDR2 SVGEGT. This CDR3 spans 15 amino acids. The CDR3, as DNA: TGTGCCAGCAGTCCTCTGACTAGCGGGAAAAACATTCAGTACTTC. This encodes CASSPLTSGKNIQYF.

This clonotype was counted only a few times. This sequence joins TRBV20-1 and TRBJ2-5, with D maybe TRBD1 (7 bases). The CDR3 is 13 residues long. Germline loops: CDR1 DFQATT, CDR2 SNEGSKA (reference sequence). With 3 bases removed from V and 2 bases from J, the gap between germline ends came to 10 bases. Here the CDR3 reads CSASSGGQETQYF. Here the CDR3 DNA reads TGCAGTGCTAGTTCAGGGGGGCAAGAGACCCAGTACTTC.

With regard to this clonotype: A much larger clone differs by one base, so this may be a read error. The genes are TRBV28 and TRBJ2-3; D not certain. The CDR3 loop spans 15 amino acids. CDR1 MDHEN and CDR2 SYDVKM come from the germline V gene. The CDR3 reads CASSLRLEVTDRQYF. The DNA for the CDR3 is TGTGCCAGCAGTTTAAGGCTAGAGGTTACAGATAGGCAGTATTTT.

Points on this clonotype: A much larger clone differs by one base, so this may be a read error. This chain joins TRBV20-1 and TRBJ1-1, with D perhaps matching TRBD1 (5 bases). Trimming took 7 bases from V and 4 from J, leaving 13 bases between them. The V gene's germline CDR1 is DFQATT and CDR2 SNEGSKA (reference sequence). The CDR3 covers 12 residues. The CDR3 region has the DNA TGCAGTGTCAGCCAGGGCGTCACTGAAGCTTTCTTT. This translates into CSVSQGVTEAFF.

Worth noting for this clonotype: The CDR3 carries no conserved terminal phenylalanine or tryptophan, so it likely arises from a read error. The chain recombines TRBV6-6 with TRBJ1-5, with unresolved D. This CDR3 is built from 16 residues. Germline values: CDR1 MNHNY, CDR2 SVGAGI (reference sequence). Trimming took off 0 bases at V and 7 bases at J, with 16 bases between the two ends. CDR3 in DNA: TGTGCCAGCAGTTACTCGAGCCAGAGATCCGGGCAGCCCCAGCATCTT. It encodes CASSYSSQRSGQPQHL.

This clonotype was detected a few times. The chain couples TRBV28 to TRBJ1-1; TRBD1 aligns across 9 bases. The V segment lost 5 bases and the J segment 2 bases; nucleotides outside the gene matches: 6. Germline values: CDR1 MDHEN, CDR2 SYDVKM. CDR3 size: 15 residues. The CDR3 here is CASSAPGQGNTEAFF. CDR3 nucleotide sequence: TGTGCCAGCAGTGCCCCGGGACAGGGCAACACTGAAGCTTTCTTT.

This clonotype was counted a few times. The rearrangement joins TRBV11-3 to TRBJ2-2; D not resolved. The CDR3 length is 15 residues. V was clipped by 3 bases and J by 6 bases, with 14 bases between them. Per germline, CDR1 SGHNT and CDR2 YENEEA. The CDR3 loop is CASSFSQSVAGELFF. In DNA, the CDR3 is TGTGCCAGCAGCTTCTCCCAATCTGTTGCCGGGGAGCTGTTTTTT. Using reference TRBV11-3 and TRBJ2-2 for the parts outside the CDR3, the full variable domain is EAGVVQSPRYKIIEKKQPVAFWCNPISGHNTLYWYLQNLGQGPELLIRYENEEAVDDSQLPKDRFSAERLKGVDSTLKIQPAELGDSAVYLCASSFSQSVAGELFFGEGSRLTVL.

This clonotype was observed many times. The genes are TRBV7-6 and TRBJ1-2; D possibly corresponds to TRBD1 (5 bases). CDR3 length: 16 amino acids. In germline, CDR1 is SGHVS, CDR2 FNYEAQ. The V end lost 5 bases, the J end lost 5 bases, and 21 bases lay between the germline ends. The chain's CDR3 is CASSPQSDGGLYGYTF. The CDR3 DNA follows: TGTGCCAGCAGCCCCCAATCCGACGGGGGTTTATATGGCTACACCTTC.

Of note for this clonotype: A read error may explain this, as a much larger clone is one base away. The chain carries TRBV24-1 and TRBJ1-2; 8 bases align to TRBD1. Germline values: CDR1 KGHDR, CDR2 SFDVKD. This CDR3 comprises 17 residues. CDR3 in DNA: TGTTCCACCGGAGGTGAGGGCCCCGGGACAGGCTTCTATGGCTACACCTTC. Translated: CSTGGEGPGTGFYGYTF.